This record covers a single T cell receptor (beta chain). The data were taken from a study of blood T cell repertoires in COVID-19. Across the whole study: Spain, Italy and the United States supplied samples that represented acute and convalescent COVID-19. The cDNA or gDNA used as material had been derived from T cells, B-cell-depleted T cells, or PBMCs.

Looked up from germline, CDR1 is MNHEY and CDR2 is SVGAGI. The CDR3 has 14 amino acids. Trimming took 6 bases from V and 3 from J; bases not matched to a gene: 6. Original handling: Nucleated cell counts were estimated from reference gene primer amplification. The protocol was immunoSEQ multiplex PCR, while the TCRdb copy is restricted to in-frame clones and leaves out a portion. The D gene and trimming were derived from the DNA, and the V and J assignments and clone size from that table. The sample lists some 150,000 clones, 84% occurring once. Sequenced sample: peripheral blood. J is TRBJ1-2 and V is TRBV6-5; 8 positions match TRBD1. This sequence originates from a man between 65 and 79 years old with acute or convalescent COVID-19. The CDR3 DNA is TGTGCCAGCAGACAGGGGGTGAGGGACTATGGCTACACCTTC. The encoded protein is CASRQGVRDYGYTF.